This T cell receptor (beta chain) originates from a study of regulatory T cells in long-lasting Graves disease. With iRepertoire HTBI primers and Arm-PCR of CDR3 regions, TCR beta libraries were built. Each CDR3 protein is one row after TCRdb ran MiXCR on the multiplex PCR reads. The sample lists 300,000 or so distinct CDR3 sequences; around a fifth were seen once. The CDR3 spans 14 residues. V was clipped by 2 bases and J by 0 bases, with 7 bases between them. Germline-derived CDR1 and CDR2 are SEHNR and FQNEAQ (reference sequence). As to time point: persistent/refractory GD, antithyroid drugs over 5 years with positive TRAb. Scientists built the TCR library using RNA that was extracted from PBMCs. Doctors identified Graves' disease using the American Thyroid Association guidelines. An endocrinology department located in Xi'an, China, was where the patients came from.

The TCR was taken from a female donor with Graves disease. Sequenced here: peripheral blood mononuclear cells (PBMCs), sampled when the disease was refractory, from a patient treated with antithyroid drugs. The V gene is TRBV7-9, the J gene TRBJ1-2; D not resolved. DNA of the CDR3: TGTGCCAGCAGCTTAAGTCTTGCTAACTATGGCTACACCTTC. Protein product: CASSLSLANYGYTF.